The entry below gives a single TCR beta chain sequence along with its context. Its antigen is currently not known. Base qualities are not recorded, but no much larger clone differs from it by a single base. The library was prepared using the immunoSEQ multiplex PCR assay. The table was pulled from immuneACCESS by TCRdb, which kept in-frame rearrangements only. Such tables lose some clones; where checked, under half of the loss comes from unresolved V genes, and the rest has no known cause. The sample contains under 30,000 clones, over 75% of them found a single time. Roughly 6.3% of the sample is taken by the ten largest. This sample is drawn from a study of control samples from healthy donors and cancer patients (dated by TCRdb to 2020 to 2022). The cysteine opens and the phenylalanine closes a CDR3 of 15 amino acids. The entry retains the CDR3 DNA only, 45 bases that are in frame from base 1. CDR1 is given as SEHNR and CDR2 as FQNEAQ, both from the germline V gene (reference sequence). Trimming removed 1 base from V and 2 bases from J, leaving 11 bases between the germline ends.

This receptor was taken from a woman aged 55-75 years with head and neck cancer. The sample taken for sequencing was PBMCs. The sequence links TRBV7-9 to TRBJ2-5; there is no confident call for the D gene. The DNA sequence follows: TGTGCCAGCAGCTTAGGGTGGACGGAACAAGAGACCCAGTACTTC. The encoded protein is CASSLGWTEQETQYF.